What follows is one T cell receptor (beta chain) and its context. This sample was taken from a study of blood T cells in healthy people across ages. The CDR3 is 13 residues long. Germline values: CDR1 MNHNY, CDR2 SVGAGI (reference sequence). Together with a sample-barcoded 5' primer, a J-beta primer mix was included in a second PCR lasting about 6 to 11 cycles. TCRdb ran MiXCR on the 5' RACE reads and lists one entry per CDR3 protein. This sample carries around 1.5 million distinct CDR3 sequences, approximately 60% of them seen once, and the ten largest clones take about 6.7%. The chain has TRBV6-6 and TRBJ2-5, with a tentative D call TRBD1 (6 bases). The J call is uncertain, as TRBJ2-7 better fits the DNA end. Sequenced sample: blood. The source of this sequence is a man aged 18 to 29 in good health. The CDR3 loop reads CASSPTGFFEQYF. The DNA for the CDR3 is TGTGCCAGCAGCCCCACAGGGTTTTTCGAGCAGTACTTC.